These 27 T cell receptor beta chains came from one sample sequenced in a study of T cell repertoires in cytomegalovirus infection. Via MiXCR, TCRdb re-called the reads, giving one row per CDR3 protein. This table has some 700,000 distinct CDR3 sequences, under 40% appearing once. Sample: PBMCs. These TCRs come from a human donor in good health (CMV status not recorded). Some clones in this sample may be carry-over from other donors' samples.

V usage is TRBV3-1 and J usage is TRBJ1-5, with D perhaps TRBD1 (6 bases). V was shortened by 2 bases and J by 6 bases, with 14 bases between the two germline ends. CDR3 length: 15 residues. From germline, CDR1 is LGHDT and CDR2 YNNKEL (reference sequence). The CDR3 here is CASSQNPGQLQPQHF. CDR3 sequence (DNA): TGTGCCAGCAGCCAAAATCCCGGACAGCTTCAGCCCCAGCATTTT.

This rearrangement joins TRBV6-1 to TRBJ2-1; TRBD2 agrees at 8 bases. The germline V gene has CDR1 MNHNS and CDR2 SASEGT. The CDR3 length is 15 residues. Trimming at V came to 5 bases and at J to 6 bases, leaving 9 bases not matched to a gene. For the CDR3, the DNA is TGTGCCAGCAGTTACGTACACGGGGGGGGCAATGAGCAGTTCTTC. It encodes CASSYVHGGGNEQFF.

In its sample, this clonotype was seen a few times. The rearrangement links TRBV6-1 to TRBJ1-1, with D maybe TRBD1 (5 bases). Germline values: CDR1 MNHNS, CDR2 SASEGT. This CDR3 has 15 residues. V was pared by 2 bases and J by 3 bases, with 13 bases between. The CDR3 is CASSETSGRDTEAFF. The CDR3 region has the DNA TGTGCCAGCAGTGAAACTTCAGGGAGGGACACTGAAGCTTTCTTT.

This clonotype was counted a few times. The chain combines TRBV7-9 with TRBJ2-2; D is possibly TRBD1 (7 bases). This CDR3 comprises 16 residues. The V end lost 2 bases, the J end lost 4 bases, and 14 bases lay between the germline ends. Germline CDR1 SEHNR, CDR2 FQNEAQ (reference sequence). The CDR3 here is CASSLRGGTVTGELFF. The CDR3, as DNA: TGTGCCAGCAGCTTAAGAGGGGGGACAGTCACCGGGGAGCTGTTTTTT. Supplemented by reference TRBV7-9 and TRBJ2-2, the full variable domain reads DTGVSQNPRHKITKRGQNVTFRCDPISEHNRLYWYRQTLGQGPEFLTYFQNEAQLEKSRLLSDRFSAERPKGSFSTLEIQRTEQGDSAMYLCASSLRGGTVTGELFFGEGSRLTVL.

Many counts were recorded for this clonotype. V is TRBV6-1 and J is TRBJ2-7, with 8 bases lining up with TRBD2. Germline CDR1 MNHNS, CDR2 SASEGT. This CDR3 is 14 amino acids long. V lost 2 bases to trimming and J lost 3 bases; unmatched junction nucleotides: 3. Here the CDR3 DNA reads TGTGCCAGCAGTGAAAGGAGCGGGAGCTACGAGCAGTACTTC. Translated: CASSERSGSYEQYF.

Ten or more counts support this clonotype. CDR3 DNA sequence: TGTGCCAGCAGCCCGCGTGGGGGAGCAACTAATGAAAAACTGTTTTTT. Its protein product is CASSPRGGATNEKLFF. J is TRBJ1-4 and V is TRBV7-8; D perhaps matches TRBD1 (5 bases). The CDR3 runs 16 residues. V dropped 5 bases and J dropped 0 bases, with 13 bases sitting between them. The germline V gene has CDR1 SGHVS and CDR2 FQNEAQ.

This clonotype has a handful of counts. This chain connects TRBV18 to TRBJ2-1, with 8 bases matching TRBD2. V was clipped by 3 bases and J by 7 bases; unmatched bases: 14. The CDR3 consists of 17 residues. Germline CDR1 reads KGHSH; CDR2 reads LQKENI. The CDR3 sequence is CASSPLPGGAGMNEQFF. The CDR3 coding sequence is TGTGCCAGCTCACCCTTACCCGGGGGGGCTGGGATGAATGAGCAGTTCTTC.

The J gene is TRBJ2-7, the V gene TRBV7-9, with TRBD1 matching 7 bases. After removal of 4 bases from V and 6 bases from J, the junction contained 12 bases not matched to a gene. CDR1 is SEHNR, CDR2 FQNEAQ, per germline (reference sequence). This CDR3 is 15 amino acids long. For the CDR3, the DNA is TGTGCCAGCAGCTACAGGGGTAACGGGTGGTCCGAGCAGTACTTC. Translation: CASSYRGNGWSEQYF.

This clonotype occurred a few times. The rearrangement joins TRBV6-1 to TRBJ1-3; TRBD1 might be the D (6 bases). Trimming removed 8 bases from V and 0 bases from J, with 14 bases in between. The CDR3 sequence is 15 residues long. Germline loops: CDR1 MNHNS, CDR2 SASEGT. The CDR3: CASSNRATSGNTIYF. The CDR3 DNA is TGTGCCAGCTCGAACAGGGCAACCTCTGGAAACACCATATATTTT.

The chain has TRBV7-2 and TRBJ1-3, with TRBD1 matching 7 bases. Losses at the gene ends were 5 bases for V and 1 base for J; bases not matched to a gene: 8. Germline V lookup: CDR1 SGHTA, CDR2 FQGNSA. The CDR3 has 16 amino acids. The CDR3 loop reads CASSRDSSRSGNTIYF. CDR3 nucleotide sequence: TGTGCCAGCAGCCGGGACAGTTCCCGTTCTGGAAACACCATATATTTT.

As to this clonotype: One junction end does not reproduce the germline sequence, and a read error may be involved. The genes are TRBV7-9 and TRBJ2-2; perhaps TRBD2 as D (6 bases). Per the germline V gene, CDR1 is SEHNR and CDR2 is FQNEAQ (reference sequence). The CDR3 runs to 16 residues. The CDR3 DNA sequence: TGTGCCAGCAGCTGGGGGGATGTGACGATCACCGTGGAGCTGTTTTTT. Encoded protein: CASSWGDVTITVELFF.

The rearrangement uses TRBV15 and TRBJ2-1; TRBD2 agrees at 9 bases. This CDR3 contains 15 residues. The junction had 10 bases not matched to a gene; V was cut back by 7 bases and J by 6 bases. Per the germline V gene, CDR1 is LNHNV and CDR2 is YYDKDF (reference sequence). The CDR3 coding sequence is TGTGCCACCAACCTCCCGGGACTAGCAGTCAATGAGCAGTTCTTC. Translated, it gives CATNLPGLAVNEQFF.

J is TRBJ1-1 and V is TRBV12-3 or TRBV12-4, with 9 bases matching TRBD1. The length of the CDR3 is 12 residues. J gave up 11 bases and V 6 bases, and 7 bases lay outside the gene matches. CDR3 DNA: TGTGCCAGCAGAGAGGACAGGGGAGAGGCTTTCTTT. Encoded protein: CASREDRGEAFF.

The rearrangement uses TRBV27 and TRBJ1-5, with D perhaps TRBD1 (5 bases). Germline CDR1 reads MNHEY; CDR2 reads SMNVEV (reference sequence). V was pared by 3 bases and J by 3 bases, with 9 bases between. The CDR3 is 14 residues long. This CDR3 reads CASSFSGLNQPQHF. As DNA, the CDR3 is TGTGCCAGCAGTTTTTCGGGGCTCAATCAGCCCCAGCATTTT.

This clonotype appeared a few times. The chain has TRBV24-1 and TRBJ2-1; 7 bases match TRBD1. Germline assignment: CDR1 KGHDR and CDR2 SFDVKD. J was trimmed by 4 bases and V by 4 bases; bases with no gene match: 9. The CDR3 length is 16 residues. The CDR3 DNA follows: TGTGCCACCAGTGACCCACAAGGACAGGAGTACAATGAGCAGTTCTTC. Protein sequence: CATSDPQGQEYNEQFF.

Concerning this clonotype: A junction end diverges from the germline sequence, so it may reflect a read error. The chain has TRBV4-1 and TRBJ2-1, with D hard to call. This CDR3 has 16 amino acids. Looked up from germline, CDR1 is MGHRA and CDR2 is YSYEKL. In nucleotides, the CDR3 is TGTGCCAGCAGCCAAGACCCGGCTAGTCGGGCCAATGAGCAGTTCTTC. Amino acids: CASSQDPASRANEQFF.

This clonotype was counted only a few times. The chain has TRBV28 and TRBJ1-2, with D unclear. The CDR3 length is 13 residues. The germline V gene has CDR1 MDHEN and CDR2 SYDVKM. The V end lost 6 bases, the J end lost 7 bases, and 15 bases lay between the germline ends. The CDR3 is CASRTPGDRGYTF. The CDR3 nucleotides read TGTGCCAGCAGGACTCCAGGCGATCGTGGCTACACCTTC.

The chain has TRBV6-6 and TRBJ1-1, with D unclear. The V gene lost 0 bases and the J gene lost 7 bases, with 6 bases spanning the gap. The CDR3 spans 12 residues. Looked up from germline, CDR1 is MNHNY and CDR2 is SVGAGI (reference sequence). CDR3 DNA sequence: TGTGCCAGCAGTTACTCGATAGATGAAGCTTTCTTT. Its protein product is CASSYSIDEAFF.

In DNA, the CDR3 is TGCAGCGTTGAGCCCTGGGCGGGGTTGTACAATGAGCAGTTCTTC. Translation gives CSVEPWAGLYNEQFF. The chain carries TRBV29-1 and TRBJ2-1; the D gene is possibly TRBD2 (6 bases). V was cut by 3 bases and J by 4 bases, with 16 bases left in between. CDR1 and CDR2 (germline): SQVTM, ANQGSEA. The CDR3 is made up of 15 amino acids.

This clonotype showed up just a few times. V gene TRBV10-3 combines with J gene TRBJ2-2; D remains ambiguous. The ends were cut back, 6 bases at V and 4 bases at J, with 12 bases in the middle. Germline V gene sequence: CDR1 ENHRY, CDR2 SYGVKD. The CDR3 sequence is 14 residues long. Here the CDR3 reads CAISVGTPTGELFF. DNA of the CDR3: TGTGCCATCAGCGTAGGTACACCCACCGGGGAGCTGTTTTTT.

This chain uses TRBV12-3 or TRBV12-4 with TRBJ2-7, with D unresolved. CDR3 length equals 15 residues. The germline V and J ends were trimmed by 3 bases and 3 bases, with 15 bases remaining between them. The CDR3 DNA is TGTGCCAGCAGTTTCGGCGAAGGCCCCTGCTACGAGCAGTACTTC. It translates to CASSFGEGPCYEQYF.

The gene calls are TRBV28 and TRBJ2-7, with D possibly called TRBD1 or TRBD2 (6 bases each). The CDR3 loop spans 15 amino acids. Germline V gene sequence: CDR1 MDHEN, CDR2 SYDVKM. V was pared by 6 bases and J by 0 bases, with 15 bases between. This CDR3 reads CASRPGDRSSYEQYF. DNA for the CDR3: TGTGCCAGCAGACCGGGAGACAGGAGCTCCTACGAGCAGTACTTC.

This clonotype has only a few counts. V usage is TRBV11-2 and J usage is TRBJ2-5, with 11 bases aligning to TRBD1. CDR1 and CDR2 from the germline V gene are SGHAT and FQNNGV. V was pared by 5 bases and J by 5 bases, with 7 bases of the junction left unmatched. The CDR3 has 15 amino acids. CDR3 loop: CASSRTGGSGETQYF. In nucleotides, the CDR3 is TGTGCCAGCAGCCGGACAGGGGGCTCGGGTGAGACCCAGTACTTC.

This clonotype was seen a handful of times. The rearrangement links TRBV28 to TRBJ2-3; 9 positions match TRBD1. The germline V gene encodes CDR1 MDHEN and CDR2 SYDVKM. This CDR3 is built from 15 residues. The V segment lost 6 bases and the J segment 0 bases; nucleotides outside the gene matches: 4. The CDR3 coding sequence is TGTGCCAGCAGAGGGACAGGGCAAAGCACAGATACGCAGTATTTT. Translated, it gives CASRGTGQSTDTQYF.

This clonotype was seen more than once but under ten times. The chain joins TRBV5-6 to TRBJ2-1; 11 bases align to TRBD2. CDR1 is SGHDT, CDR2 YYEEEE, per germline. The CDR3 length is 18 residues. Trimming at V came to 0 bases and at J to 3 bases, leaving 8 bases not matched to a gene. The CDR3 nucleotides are TGTGCCAGCAGCTTGGAATGGCTAGCGGGGGGCGTCTACAATGAGCAGTTCTTC. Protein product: CASSLEWLAGGVYNEQFF.

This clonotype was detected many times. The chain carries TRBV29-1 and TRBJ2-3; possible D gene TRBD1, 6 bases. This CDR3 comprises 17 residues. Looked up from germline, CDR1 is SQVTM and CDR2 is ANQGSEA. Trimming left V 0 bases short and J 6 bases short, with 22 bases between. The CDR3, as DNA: TGCAGCGTTGAAGATCAGGGGTCAGGGTTAAGTTTTGATACGCAGTATTTT. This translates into CSVEDQGSGLSFDTQYF.

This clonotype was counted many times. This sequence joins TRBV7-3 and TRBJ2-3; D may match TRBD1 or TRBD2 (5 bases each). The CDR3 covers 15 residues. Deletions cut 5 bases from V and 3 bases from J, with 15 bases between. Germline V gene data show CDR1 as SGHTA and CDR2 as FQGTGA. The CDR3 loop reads CASSPMRGSTDTQYF. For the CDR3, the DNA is TGTGCCAGCAGCCCAATGAGGGGATCGACAGATACGCAGTATTTT.